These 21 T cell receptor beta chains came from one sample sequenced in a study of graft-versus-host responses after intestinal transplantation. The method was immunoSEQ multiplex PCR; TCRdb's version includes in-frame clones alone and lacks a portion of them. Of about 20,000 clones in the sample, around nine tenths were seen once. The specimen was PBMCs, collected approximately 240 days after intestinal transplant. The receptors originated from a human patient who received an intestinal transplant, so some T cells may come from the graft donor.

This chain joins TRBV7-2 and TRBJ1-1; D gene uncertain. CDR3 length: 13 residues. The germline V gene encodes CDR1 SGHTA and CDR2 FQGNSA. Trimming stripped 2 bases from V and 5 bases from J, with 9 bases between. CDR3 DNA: TGTGCCAGCAGCTTAAGGCTGGGGACTGAAGCTTTCTTT. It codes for CASSLRLGTEAFF.

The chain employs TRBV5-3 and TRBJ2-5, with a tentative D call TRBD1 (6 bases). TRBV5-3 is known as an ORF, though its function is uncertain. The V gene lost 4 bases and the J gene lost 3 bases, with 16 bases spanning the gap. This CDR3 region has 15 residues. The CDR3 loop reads CARSPWTEGEETQYF. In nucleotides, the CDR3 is TGTGCCAGAAGCCCCTGGACTGAGGGGGAAGAGACCCAGTACTTC.

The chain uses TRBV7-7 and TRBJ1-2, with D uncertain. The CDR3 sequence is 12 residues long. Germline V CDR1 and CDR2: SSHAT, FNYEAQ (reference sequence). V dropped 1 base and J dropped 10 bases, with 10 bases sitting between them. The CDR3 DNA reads TGTGCCAGCAGCTTAGTGGAAGGGTCCTACACCTTC. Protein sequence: CASSLVEGSYTF.

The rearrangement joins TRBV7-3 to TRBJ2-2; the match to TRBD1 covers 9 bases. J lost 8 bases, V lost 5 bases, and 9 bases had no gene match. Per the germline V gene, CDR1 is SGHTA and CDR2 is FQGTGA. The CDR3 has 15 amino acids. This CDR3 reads CASSPETGGGGELFF. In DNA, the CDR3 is TGTGCCAGCAGCCCGGAGACAGGGGGAGGAGGGGAGCTGTTTTTT.

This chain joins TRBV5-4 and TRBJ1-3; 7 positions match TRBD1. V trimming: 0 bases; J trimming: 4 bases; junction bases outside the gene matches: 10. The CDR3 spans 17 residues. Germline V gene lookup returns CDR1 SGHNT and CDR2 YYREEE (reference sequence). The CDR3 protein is CASSLGTHRGSGNTIYF. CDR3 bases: TGTGCCAGCAGCTTGGGAACCCACAGGGGCTCGGGAAACACCATATATTTT.

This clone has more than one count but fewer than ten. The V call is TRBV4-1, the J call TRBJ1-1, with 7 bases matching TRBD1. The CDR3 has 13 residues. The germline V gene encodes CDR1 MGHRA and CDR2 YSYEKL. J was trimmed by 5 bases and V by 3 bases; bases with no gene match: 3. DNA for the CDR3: TGCGCCAGCAGCCAGACAGGGCGAACTGAAGCTTTCTTT. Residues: CASSQTGRTEAFF.

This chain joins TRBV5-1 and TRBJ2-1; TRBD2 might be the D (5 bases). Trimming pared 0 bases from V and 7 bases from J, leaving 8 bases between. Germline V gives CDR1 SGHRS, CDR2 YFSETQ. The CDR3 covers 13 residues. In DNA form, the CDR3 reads TGCGCCAGCAGCTTGGGGAGGTCAAATGAGCAGTTCTTC. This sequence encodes CASSLGRSNEQFF. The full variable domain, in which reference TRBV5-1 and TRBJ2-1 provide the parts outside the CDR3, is KAGVTQTPRYLIKTRGQQVTLSCSPISGHRSVSWYQQTPGQGLQFLFEYFSETQRNKGNFPGRFSGRQFSNSRSEMNVSTLELGDSALYLCASSLGRSNEQFFGPGTRLTVL.

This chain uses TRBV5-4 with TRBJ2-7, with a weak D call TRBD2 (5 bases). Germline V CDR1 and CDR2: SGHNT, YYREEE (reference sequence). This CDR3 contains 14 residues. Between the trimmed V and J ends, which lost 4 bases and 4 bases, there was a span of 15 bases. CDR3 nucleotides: TGTGCCAGCAGCCAGGAGGATTTAGGTTACGAGCAGTACTTC. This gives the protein CASSQEDLGYEQYF. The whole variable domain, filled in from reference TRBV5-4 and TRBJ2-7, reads ETGVTQSPTHLIKTRGQQVTLRCSSQSGHNTVSWYQQALGQGPQFIFQYYREEENGRGNFPPRFSGLQFPNYSSELNVNALELDDSALYLCASSQEDLGYEQYFGPGTRLTVT.

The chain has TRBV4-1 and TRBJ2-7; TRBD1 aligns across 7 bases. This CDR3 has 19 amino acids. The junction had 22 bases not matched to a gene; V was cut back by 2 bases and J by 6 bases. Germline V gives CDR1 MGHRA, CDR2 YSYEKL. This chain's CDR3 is CASSQSPGVGGVGASEQYF. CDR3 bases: TGCGCCAGCAGCCAAAGCCCAGGGGTAGGGGGCGTAGGAGCGTCCGAGCAGTACTTC.

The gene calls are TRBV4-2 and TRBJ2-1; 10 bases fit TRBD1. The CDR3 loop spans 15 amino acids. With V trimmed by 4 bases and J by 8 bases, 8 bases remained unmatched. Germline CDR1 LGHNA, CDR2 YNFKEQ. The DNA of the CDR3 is TGTGCCAGCAGCCGCGGACAGGGGGTGATGGATGAGCAGTTCTTC. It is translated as CASSRGQGVMDEQFF.

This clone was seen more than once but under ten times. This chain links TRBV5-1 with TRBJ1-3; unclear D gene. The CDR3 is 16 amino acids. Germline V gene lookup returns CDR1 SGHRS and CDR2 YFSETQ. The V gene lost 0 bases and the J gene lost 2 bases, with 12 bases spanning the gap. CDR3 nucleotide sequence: TGCGCCAGCAGCTTGGCCAATCCGTCCCCTGGAAACACCATATATTTT. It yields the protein CASSLANPSPGNTIYF.

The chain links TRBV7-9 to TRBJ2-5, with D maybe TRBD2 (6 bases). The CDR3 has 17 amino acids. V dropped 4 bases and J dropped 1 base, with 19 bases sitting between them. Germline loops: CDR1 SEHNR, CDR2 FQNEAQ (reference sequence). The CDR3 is CASSSDETRWGQETQYF. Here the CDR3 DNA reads TGTGCCAGCAGCTCCGACGAGACTAGGTGGGGCCAAGAGACCCAGTACTTC.

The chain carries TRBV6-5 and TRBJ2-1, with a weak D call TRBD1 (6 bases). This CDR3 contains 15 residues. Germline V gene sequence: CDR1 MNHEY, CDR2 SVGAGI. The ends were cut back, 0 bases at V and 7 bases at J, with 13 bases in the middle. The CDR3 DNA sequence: TGTGCCAGCAGTTACTCTGGGGCAGGGGTAAATGAGCAGTTCTTC. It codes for CASSYSGAGVNEQFF.

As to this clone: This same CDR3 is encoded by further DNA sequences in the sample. In DNA form, the CDR3 reads TGTGCTAGTGGTTTGTGGGGGCCGGGTACGCAGTATTTT. As protein: CASGLWGPGTQYF. The chain carries TRBV12-5 and TRBJ2-3; TRBD1 is a possible D gene (6 bases). This CDR3 region has 13 residues. With 2 bases removed from V and 8 bases from J, the gap between germline ends came to 11 bases. Germline V lookup: CDR1 LGHNT, CDR2 FRNRAP.

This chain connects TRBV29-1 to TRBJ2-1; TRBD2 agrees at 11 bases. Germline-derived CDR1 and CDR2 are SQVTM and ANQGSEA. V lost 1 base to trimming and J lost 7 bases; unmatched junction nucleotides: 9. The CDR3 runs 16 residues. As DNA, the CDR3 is TGCAGCGTTGAAGCGTTCCTAGCGGGGGGTATGAATGAGCAGTTCTTC. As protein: CSVEAFLAGGMNEQFF.

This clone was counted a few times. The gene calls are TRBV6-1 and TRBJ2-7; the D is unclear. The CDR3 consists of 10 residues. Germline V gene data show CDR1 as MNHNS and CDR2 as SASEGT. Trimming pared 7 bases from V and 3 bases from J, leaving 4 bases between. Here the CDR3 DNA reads TGTGCCAGCACCCTCTACGAGCAGTACTTC. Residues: CASTLYEQYF.

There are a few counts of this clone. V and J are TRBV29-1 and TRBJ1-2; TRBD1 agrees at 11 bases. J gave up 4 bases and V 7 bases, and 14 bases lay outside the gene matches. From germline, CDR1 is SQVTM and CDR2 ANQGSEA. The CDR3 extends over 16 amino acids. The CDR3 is CSGNRDRGTYRYGYTF. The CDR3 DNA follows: TGCAGCGGAAACCGGGACAGGGGGACCTACCGCTATGGCTACACCTTC. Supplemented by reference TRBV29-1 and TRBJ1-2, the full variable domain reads SAVISQKPSRDICQRGTSLTIQCQVDSQVTMMFWYRQQPGQSLTLIATANQGSEATYESGFVIDKFPISRPNLTFSTLTVSNMSPEDSSIYLCSGNRDRGTYRYGYTFGSGTRLTVV.

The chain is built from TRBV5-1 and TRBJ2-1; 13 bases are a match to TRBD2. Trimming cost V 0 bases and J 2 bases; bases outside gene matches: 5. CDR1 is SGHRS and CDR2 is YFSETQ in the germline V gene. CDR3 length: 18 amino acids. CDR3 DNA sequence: TGCGCCAGCAGCTTGGGGGGACTAGCGGGGTCAACCTACAATGAGCAGTTCTTC. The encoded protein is CASSLGGLAGSTYNEQFF.

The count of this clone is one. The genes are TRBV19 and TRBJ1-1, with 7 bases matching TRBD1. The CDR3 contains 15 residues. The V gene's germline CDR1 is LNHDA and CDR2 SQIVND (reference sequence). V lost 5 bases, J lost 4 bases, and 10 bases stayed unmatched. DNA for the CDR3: TGTGCCAGTAGTCTAGCCAGGGGGGGGACCACTGAAGCTTTCTTT. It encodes CASSLARGGTTEAFF.

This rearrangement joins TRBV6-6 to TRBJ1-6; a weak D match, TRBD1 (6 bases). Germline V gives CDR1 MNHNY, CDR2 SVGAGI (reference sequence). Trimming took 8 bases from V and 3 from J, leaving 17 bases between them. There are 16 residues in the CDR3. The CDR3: CASCLGLQGYNSPLHF. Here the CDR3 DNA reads TGTGCCAGCTGCCTCGGACTACAGGGCTATAATTCACCCCTCCACTTT.

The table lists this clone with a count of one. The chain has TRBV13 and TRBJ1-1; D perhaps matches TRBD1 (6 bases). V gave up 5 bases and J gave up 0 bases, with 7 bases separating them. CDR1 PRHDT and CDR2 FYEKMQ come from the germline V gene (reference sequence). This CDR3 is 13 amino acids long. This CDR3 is CASSQGMNTEAFF. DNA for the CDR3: TGTGCCAGCAGCCAGGGGATGAACACTGAAGCTTTCTTT.